The clone carrying this T cell receptor beta chain has at least ten counts. Antigen unknown. This sample was included in a study of T cells in Graves' hyperthyroidism and ophthalmopathy. Study outcomes and limitations: Ophthalmopathy was predicted by the model a median of 6.5 months ahead of onset.

This CDR3 has 12 amino acids. V was shortened by 2 bases and J by 7 bases, with 9 bases between the two germline ends. From germline, CDR1 is MNHEY and CDR2 SMNVEV (reference sequence). The authors took PBMCs from roughly 9.5 ml fresh peripheral blood. There were TCR beta CDR3 regions amplified from RNA transcripts. First-round RT-PCR with HTBI primers amplified the TCR CDR3 region. TCRdb fed the multiplex PCR reads into MiXCR, producing one record per CDR3 protein. The sample consists of approximately 300,000 distinct CDR3 sequences, 15% to 20% of them appearing once. This TCR was recovered from a woman aged 55-70 years with Graves' ophthalmopathy. This rearrangement joins TRBV27 to TRBJ2-7, with D perhaps matching TRBD1 or TRBD2 (5 bases each). Material for sequencing was blood. For the CDR3, the DNA is TGTGCCAGCAGTTTAGTGGGGGAAGAGCAGTACTTC. Residues: CASSLVGEEQYF.